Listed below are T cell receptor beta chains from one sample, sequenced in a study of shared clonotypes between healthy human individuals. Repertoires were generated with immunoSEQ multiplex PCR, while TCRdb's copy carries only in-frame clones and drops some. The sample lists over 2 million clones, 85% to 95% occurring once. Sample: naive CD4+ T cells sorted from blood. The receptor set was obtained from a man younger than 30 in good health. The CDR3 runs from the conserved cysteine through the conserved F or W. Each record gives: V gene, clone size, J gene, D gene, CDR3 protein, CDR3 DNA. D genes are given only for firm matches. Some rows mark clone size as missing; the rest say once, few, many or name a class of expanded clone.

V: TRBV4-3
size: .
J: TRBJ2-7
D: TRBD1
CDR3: CASSRDRGYEQYF
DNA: TGCGCCAGCAGTCGGGACAGGGGTTACGAGCAGTACTTC

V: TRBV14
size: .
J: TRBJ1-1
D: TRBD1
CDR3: CASSPWTGINTEAFF
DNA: TGTGCCAGCAGCCCCTGGACAGGGATAAACACTGAAGCTTTCTTT

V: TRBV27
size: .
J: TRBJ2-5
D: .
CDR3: CASSTRRGIQETQYF
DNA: TGTGCCAGCAGTACTCGGCGGGGCATCCAAGAGACCCAGTACTTC

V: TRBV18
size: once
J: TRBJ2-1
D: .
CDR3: CASSPPGSGGNEQFF
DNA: TGTGCCAGCTCACCACCGGGTTCAGGTGGGAATGAGCAGTTCTTC

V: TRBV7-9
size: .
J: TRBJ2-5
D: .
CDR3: CASSPGRGRETQYF
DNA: TGTGCCAGCAGCCCTGGGCGGGGTAGGGAGACCCAGTACTTC

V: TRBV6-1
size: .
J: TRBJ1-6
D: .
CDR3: CASSERLYNSPLHF
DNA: TGTGCCAGCAGTGAAAGGCTTTATAATTCACCCCTCCACTTT

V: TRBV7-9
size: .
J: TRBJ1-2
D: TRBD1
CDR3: CASSPLLDREGRGYTF
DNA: TGTGCCAGCAGCCCACTCCTCGACAGGGAAGGGCGGGGCTACACCTTC

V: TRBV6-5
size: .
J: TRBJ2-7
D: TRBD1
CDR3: CASSYGQGLYEQYF
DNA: TGTGCCAGCAGTTATGGACAGGGCCTCTACGAGCAGTACTTC

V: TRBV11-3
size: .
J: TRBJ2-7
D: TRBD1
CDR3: CASSSDRGSAGEQYF
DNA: TGTGCCAGCAGCTCGGACAGGGGGTCGGCTGGGGAGCAGTACTTC

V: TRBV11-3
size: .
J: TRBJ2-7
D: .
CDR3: CASSLPRAIYEQYF
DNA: TGTGCCAGCAGCTTACCGAGGGCGATTTACGAGCAGTACTTC

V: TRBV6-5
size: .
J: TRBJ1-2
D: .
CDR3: CASRQAQMEIGGYTF
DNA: TGTGCCAGCAGACAAGCCCAGATGGAGATCGGCGGCTACACCTTC

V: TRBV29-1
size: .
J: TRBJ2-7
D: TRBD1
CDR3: CSVAGWTGANEQYF
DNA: TGCAGCGTTGCCGGATGGACAGGGGCGAACGAGCAGTACTTC

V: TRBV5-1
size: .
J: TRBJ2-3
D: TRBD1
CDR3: CASSLEQTGDTQYF
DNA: TGCGCCAGCAGCTTGGAACAGACAGGGGATACGCAGTATTTT

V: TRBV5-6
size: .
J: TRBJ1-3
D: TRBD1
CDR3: CASSRQGRNTIYF
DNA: TGTGCCAGCAGCCGACAGGGTCGGAACACCATATATTTT

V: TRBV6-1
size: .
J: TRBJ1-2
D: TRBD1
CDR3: CASSGDRVYGYTF
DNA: TGTGCCAGCAGTGGAGACAGGGTCTATGGCTACACCTTC

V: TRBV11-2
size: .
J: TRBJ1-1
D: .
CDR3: CASSLKGRVAEAFF
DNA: TGTGCCAGCAGCTTAAAAGGGAGGGTCGCTGAAGCTTTCTTT

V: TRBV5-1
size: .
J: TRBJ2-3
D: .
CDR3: CASSLDSGSLDTQYF
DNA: TGCGCCAGCAGCTTGGATTCGGGGAGCCTAGATACGCAGTATTTT

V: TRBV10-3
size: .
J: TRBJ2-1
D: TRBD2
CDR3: CAISEAGGNNEQFF
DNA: TGTGCCATCAGTGAAGCGGGAGGTAACAATGAGCAGTTCTTC

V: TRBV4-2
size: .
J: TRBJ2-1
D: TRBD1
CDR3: CASSQEGQGANEQFF
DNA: TGTGCCAGCAGCCAAGAGGGACAGGGGGCTAATGAGCAGTTCTTC

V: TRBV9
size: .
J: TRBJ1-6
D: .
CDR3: CASSPRLGVGIKNSPLHF
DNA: TGTGCCAGCAGCCCACGCCTAGGGGTTGGAATAAAGAATTCACCCCTCCACTTT

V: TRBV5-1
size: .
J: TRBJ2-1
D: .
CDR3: CASSLTGSSYNEQFF
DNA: TGCGCCAGCAGCTTAACGGGATCATCCTACAATGAGCAGTTCTTC

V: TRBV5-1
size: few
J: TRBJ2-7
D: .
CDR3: CASSLGQNYEQYF
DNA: TGCGCCAGCAGCTTGGGGCAGAACTACGAGCAGTACTTC

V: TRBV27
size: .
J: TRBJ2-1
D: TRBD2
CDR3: CASTSVGLAGNEQFF
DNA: TGTGCCAGCACCTCGGTGGGACTAGCGGGTAATGAGCAGTTCTTC

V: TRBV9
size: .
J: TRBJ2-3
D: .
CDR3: CASSVGTLGTDTQYF
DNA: TGTGCCAGCAGCGTAGGGACCCTAGGCACAGATACGCAGTATTTT

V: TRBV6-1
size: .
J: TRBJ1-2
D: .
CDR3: CASSEAGQPVWGYTF
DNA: TGTGCCAGCAGTGAAGCCGGACAGCCCGTGTGGGGCTACACCTTC